This passage covers 7 T cell receptor beta chains from one sample sequenced in a study of cytomegalovirus exposure and HLA in healthy donors. Vbeta (60) and Jbeta (13) primers were used in the PCR. The data were produced by immunoSEQ multiplex PCR, yet TCRdb's version contains in-frame clones alone and is incomplete. The data contain 170,000 or so clones, 65% to 80% of them singletons. Sequencing was done on a sample of PBMCs. Source of these receptors: a woman aged 50 to 65 in good health and CMV-seropositive.

The chain has TRBV10-3 and TRBJ1-6; the D is unclear. V was trimmed by 3 bases and J by 6 bases, leaving 3 bases between them. CDR1 is ENHRY, CDR2 SYGVKD, per germline. The CDR3 is 12 amino acids. The CDR3 protein is CAISDSNSPLHF. DNA for the CDR3: TGTGCCATCAGTGACTCTAATTCACCCCTCCACTTT.

The rearrangement uses TRBV11-3 and TRBJ2-2; 8 positions match TRBD1. This CDR3 is 13 amino acids long. In germline, CDR1 is SGHNT, CDR2 YENEEA. Unmatched junction bases numbered 2, after V lost 5 bases and J lost 6 bases. The CDR3, as DNA: TGTGCCAGCAGCCCGACAGGGGCCGGGGAGCTGTTTTTT. This encodes CASSPTGAGELFF.

This chain joins TRBV2 and TRBJ1-3; D is unclear. Germline lookup yields CDR1 SNHLY and CDR2 FYNNEI. V dropped 2 bases and J dropped 0 bases, with 8 bases sitting between them. The CDR3 consists of 15 residues. In DNA, the CDR3 is TGTGCCAGCAGTGAATTAGCCTCCTCTGGAAACACCATATATTTT. Translating it yields CASSELASSGNTIYF.

This chain uses TRBV18 with TRBJ2-5; D call uncertain. The V gene lost 3 bases and the J gene lost 2 bases, with 7 bases spanning the gap. The CDR3 extends over 13 amino acids. Germline loops: CDR1 KGHSH, CDR2 LQKENI. The chain's CDR3 is CASSPNGQETQYF. The CDR3 DNA follows: TGTGCCAGCTCACCGAACGGTCAAGAGACCCAGTACTTC.

J is TRBJ1-6 and V is TRBV2, with a tentative D call TRBD1 (5 bases). Germline V gene sequence: CDR1 SNHLY, CDR2 FYNNEI. Between the trimmed V and J ends, which lost 1 base and 5 bases, there was a span of 9 bases. The CDR3 runs 15 residues. The CDR3 loop reads CASSEVYRNNSPLHF. DNA for the CDR3: TGTGCCAGCAGTGAAGTGTACAGGAATAATTCACCCCTCCACTTT.

This clone appeared a few times. V usage is TRBV27 and J usage is TRBJ1-2; 8 bases map to TRBD1. The CDR3 has 14 residues. The trim removed 6 bases at V and 3 bases at J, leaving 6 bases unmatched. From germline, CDR1 is MNHEY and CDR2 SMNVEV (reference sequence). The CDR3 DNA follows: TGTGCCAGCAGACTCAGGGGGCTGGACTATGGCTACACCTTC. It specifies CASRLRGLDYGYTF.

Only one count was recorded for this clone. The V gene is TRBV30, the J gene TRBJ1-5; unclear D gene. The CDR3 consists of 15 residues. V was shortened by 0 bases and J by 1 base, with 10 bases between the two germline ends. Germline values: CDR1 GTSNPN, CDR2 SVGIG (reference sequence). CDR3 residues: CAWSVSQSSNQPQHF. In DNA, the CDR3 is TGTGCCTGGAGTGTAAGTCAGTCAAGCAATCAGCCCCAGCATTTT.